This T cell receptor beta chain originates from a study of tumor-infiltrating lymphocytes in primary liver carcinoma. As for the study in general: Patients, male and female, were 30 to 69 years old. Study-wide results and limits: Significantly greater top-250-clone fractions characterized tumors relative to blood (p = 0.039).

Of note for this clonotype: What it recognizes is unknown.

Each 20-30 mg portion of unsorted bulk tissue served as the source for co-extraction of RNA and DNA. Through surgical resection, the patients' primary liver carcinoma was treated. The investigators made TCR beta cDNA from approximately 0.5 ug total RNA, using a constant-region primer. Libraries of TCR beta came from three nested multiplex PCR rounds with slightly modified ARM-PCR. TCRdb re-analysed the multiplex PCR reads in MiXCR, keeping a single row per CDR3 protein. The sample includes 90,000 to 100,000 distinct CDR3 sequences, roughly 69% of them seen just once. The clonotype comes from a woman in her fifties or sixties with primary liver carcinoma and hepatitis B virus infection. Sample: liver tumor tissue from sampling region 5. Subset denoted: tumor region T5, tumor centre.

The CDR3 protein is CASSMARVRQYF. The DNA for the CDR3 is TGTGCCAGCAGCATGGCCCGGGTCAGGCAGTACTTC. The rearrangement uses TRBV11-2 and TRBJ2-7; D not resolved. The length of the CDR3 is 12 residues. Germline CDR1 reads SGHAT; CDR2 reads FQNNGV. Trimming shortened V by 5 bases and J by 9 bases, and 14 bases separated the two germline ends. The full variable domain, with the rest looked up from reference TRBV11-2 and TRBJ2-7, is EAGVAQSPRYKIIEKRQSVAFWCNPISGHATLYWYQQILGQGPKLLIQFQNNGVVDDSQLPKDRFSAERLKGVDSTLKIQPAKLEDSAVYLCASSMARVRQYFGPGTRLTVT.